This entry describes one T cell receptor (beta chain). The antigen remains undetermined. The record originates from a study of a mutant IDH1 vaccine in newly diagnosed glioma. About the study: The vaccination schedule gave patients eight doses in weeks 1, 3, 5, 7, 11, 15, 19 and 23. The initiation of vaccination occurred 4-6 weeks after radiotherapy alone, or with temozolomide cycles. It was radiotherapy, temozolomide, or both that patients received previously, with most receiving both. General study results and limits: Seemingly, pseudoprogression had no relation to changes in the top peripheral T cell clonotypes.

The time point was: week 23, last vaccination. Every single dose of the vaccine, 300 ug of mutant IDH1 20-mer peptide, came with topical imiquimod. The CDR3 has 15 amino acids. V lost 5 bases to trimming and J lost 0 bases, with 11 bases between them. Germline V lookup: CDR1 WNHNN, CDR2 SYGVQD (reference sequence). The assay was immunoSEQ multiplex PCR, and TCRdb's table has in-frame clones only and misses some. The sample comprises roughly 60,000 clones, around 83% of which are singletons, and roughly 4% rests with the top ten. The V call is TRBV10-1, the J call TRBJ1-5, with a tentative D call TRBD1 (6 bases). The specimen was PBMCs, collected from a glioma patient whose treatment included an IDH1 peptide vaccine. The source is a man younger than 40 with glioma. The chain's CDR3 is CASSLDSPSNQPQHF. The CDR3 DNA is TGCGCCAGCAGTCTGGACAGCCCTAGCAATCAGCCCCAGCATTTT.